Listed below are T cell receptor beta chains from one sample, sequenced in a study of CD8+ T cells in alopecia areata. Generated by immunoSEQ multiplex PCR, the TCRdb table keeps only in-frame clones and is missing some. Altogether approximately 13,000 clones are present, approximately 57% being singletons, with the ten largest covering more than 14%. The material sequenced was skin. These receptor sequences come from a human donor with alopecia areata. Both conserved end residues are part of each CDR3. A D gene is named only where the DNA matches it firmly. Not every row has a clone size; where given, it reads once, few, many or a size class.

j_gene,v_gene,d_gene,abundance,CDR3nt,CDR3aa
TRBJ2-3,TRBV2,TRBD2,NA,TGTGCCAGCAGTGAAGCGGGTTCTAGCGGGGGGCACACAGATACGCAGTATTTT,CASSEAGSSGGHTDTQYF
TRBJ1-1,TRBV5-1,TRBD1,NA,TGCGCCAGCAGCTTAGGGACAGGGGCCCCCACTGAAGCTTTCTTT,CASSLGTGAPTEAFF
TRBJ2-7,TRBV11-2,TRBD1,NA,TGTGCCAGCAGCTTAGTGGGACAGGCCTACGAGCAGTACTTC,CASSLVGQAYEQYF
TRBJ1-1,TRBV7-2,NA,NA,TGTGCCAGCAGTCGTCCGACAGCCCGGATTGAAGCTTTCTTT,CASSRPTARIEAFF
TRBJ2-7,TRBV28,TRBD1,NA,TGTGCCAGCAGTCCCCTCGCGGGACAGGGGGCGAAGCAGTACTTC,CASSPLAGQGAKQYF
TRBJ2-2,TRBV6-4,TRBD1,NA,TGTGCCAGCAGCCGGGGACAGGGGAACACCGGGGAGCTGTTTTTT,CASSRGQGNTGELFF
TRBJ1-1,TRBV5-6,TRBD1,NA,TGTGCCAGCAGCCGGGGGACAGGGGAGTTTATGAACACTGAAGCTTTCTTT,CASSRGTGEFMNTEAFF
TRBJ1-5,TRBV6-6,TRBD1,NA,TGTGCCAGCAGCCGGACAGGGGAAGGGAGCAATCAGCCCCAGCATTTT,CASSRTGEGSNQPQHF
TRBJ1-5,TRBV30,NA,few,TGTGCCTGGAGTTTAATGGGAAATCAGCCCCAGCATTTT,CAWSLMGNQPQHF
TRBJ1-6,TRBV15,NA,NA,TGTGCCACCAGCAGAGATAGAACTTCACCCCTCCACTTT,CATSRDRTSPLHF
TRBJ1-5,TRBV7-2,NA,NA,TGTGCCAGCAGCTTACCGTCAGGGAATCAGCCCCAGCATTTT,CASSLPSGNQPQHF
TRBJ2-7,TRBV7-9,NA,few,TGTGCCAGCAGCCATCCGGGGACCTACGAGCAGTACTTC,CASSHPGTYEQYF
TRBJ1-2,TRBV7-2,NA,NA,TGTGCCAGCAGCTTAGTAGGGTATGGCTACACCTTC,CASSLVGYGYTF
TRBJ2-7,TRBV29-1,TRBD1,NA,TGCAGCGTTGTGCCCCTTTCGACAGGGTCCTACGAGCAGTACTTC,CSVVPLSTGSYEQYF
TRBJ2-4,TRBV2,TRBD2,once,TGTGCCAGCGTAGCGGGGGAAGCCAAAAACATTCAGTACTTC,CASVAGEAKNIQYF
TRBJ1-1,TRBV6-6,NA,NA,TGTGCCAGCAATGCACAGGGAAAAGATACTGAAGCTTTCTTT,CASNAQGKDTEAFF
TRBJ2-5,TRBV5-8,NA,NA,TGTGCCAGCAGCTTACGGACGGGGGTCCAAGAGACCCAGTACTTC,CASSLRTGVQETQYF
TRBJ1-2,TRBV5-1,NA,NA,TGCGCCAGCAGCTTGGAGCCGGGTAACTATGGCTACACCTTC,CASSLEPGNYGYTF
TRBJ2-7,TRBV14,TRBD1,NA,TGTGCCAGCAGGAGCCAGGGGGCCTACGAGCAGTACTTC,CASRSQGAYEQYF
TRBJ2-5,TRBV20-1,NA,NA,TGCAGTGCGGAGCAAGAGACCCAGTACTTC,CSAEQETQYF
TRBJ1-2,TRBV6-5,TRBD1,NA,TGTGCCAGCACCGCCGGGGACAGACTCTATGGCTACACCTTC,CASTAGDRLYGYTF
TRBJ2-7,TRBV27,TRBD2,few,TGTGCCAGCAGTTTCAACGGGGTAGCGGGAGGCAGGAGCTCCTACGAGCAGTACTTC,CASSFNGVAGGRSSYEQYF
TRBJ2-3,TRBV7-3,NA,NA,TGTGCCAGCAGCTCGGGTGGTACGCAGTATTTT,CASSSGGTQYF
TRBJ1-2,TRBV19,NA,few,TGTGCCAGTAAGGGGTTCGGCTATGGCTACACCTTC,CASKGFGYGYTF
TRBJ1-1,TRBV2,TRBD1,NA,TGTGCCACCAGAGGGGGCTGGGCTTTCTTT,CATRGGWAFF
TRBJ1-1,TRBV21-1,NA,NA,TGTGCCAGCAGCAAACAGGGGTCGAACACTGAAGCTTTCTTT,CASSKQGSNTEAFF
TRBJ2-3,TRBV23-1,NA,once,TGCGCAGCAGTCAATCCAGGAGATGGGAACACAGATACGCAGTATTTT,CAAVNPGDGNTDTQYF
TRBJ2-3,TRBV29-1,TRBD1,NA,TGCAGCGGAGACAGGGGGAGGGCAGATACGCAGTATTTT,CSGDRGRADTQYF
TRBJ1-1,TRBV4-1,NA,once,TGTGCCAGCAGCCAAGAGACTTACGGGAACACTGAAGCTTTCTTT,CASSQETYGNTEAFF
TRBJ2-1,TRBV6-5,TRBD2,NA,TGTGCCAGCGCACTAGCGGCGTACAATGAGCAGTTCTTC,CASALAAYNEQFF
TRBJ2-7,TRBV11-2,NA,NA,TGTGCCAGCAGCAATACCGGGGAACTCTCCTACGAGCAGTACTTC,CASSNTGELSYEQYF
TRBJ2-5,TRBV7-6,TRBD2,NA,TGTGCCAGCAGCTCTAGCGGGAGGGCCGAGACCCAGTACTTC,CASSSSGRAETQYF
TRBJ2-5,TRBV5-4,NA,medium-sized,TGTGCCAGCAGCTTGGCCGTAGAGACAGACCAAGAGACCCAGTACTTC,CASSLAVETDQETQYF